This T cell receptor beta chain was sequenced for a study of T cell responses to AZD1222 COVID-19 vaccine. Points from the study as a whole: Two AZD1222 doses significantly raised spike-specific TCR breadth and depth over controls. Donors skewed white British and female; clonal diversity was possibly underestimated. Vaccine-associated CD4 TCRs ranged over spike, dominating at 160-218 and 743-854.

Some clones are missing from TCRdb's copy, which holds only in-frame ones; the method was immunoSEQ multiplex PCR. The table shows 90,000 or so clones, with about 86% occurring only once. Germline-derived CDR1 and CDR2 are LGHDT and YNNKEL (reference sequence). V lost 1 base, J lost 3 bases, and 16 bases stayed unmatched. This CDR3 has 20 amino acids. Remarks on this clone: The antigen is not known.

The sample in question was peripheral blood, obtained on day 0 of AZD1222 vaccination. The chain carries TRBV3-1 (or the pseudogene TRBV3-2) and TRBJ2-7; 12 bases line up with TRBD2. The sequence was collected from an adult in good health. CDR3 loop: CASSQGLSPLAGGVGYEQYF. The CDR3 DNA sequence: TGTGCCAGCAGCCAAGGTCTCTCCCCACTAGCGGGAGGTGTGGGCTACGAGCAGTACTTC.